This is a list of T cell receptor beta chains from one sample in a study of T cell repertoires in cytomegalovirus infection. Their cognate antigens are unknown. TCRdb processed the reads anew with MiXCR; each CDR3 protein has one entry. This repertoire shows fewer than 900,000 distinct CDR3 sequences, around 29% found once; its top ten account for around 13%. Sequenced here: cultured CD8+ T cells from PBMCs, sampled from culture after CMV antigen stimulation. The origin of the receptors is a human donor in good health (CMV status not recorded). Some clones in this sample may be carry-over from other donors' samples. Both conserved end residues are part of each CDR3. The D gene is left open where the match is weak. The size field is filled for only some rows; it gives once, few, many or a size class.

j_gene: TRBJ1-5; v_gene: TRBV2; len: 16; abundance: NA; d_gene: NA; CDR3aa: CASSDLQGHSNQPQHF; CDR3nt: TGTGCCAGCAGTGACCTGCAGGGCCATAGCAATCAGCCCCAGCATTTT
j_gene: TRBJ1-5; v_gene: TRBV19; len: 16; abundance: NA; d_gene: NA; CDR3aa: CASSTPRGRGDQPQHF; CDR3nt: TGTGCCAGTAGTACCCCCAGGGGCAGGGGAGACCAGCCCCAGCATTTT
j_gene: TRBJ2-3; v_gene: TRBV7-9; len: 15; abundance: few; d_gene: NA; CDR3aa: CASSFDRENTDTQYF; CDR3nt: TGTGCCAGCAGCTTCGATAGGGAGAACACAGATACGCAGTATTTT
j_gene: TRBJ1-2; v_gene: TRBV7-9; len: 13; abundance: few; d_gene: TRBD1; CDR3aa: CASSLNRGHGYTF; CDR3nt: TGTGCCAGCAGTCTCAACAGGGGCCATGGCTACACCTTC
j_gene: TRBJ2-1; v_gene: TRBV6-5; len: 15; abundance: NA; d_gene: TRBD2; CDR3aa: CASSSGGAEGNEQFF; CDR3nt: TGTGCCAGCAGTTCCGGGGGGGCCGAGGGCAATGAGCAGTTCTTC
j_gene: TRBJ2-2; v_gene: TRBV4-1; len: 16; abundance: NA; d_gene: NA; CDR3aa: CASRPGSTNTAGELFF; CDR3nt: TGCGCCAGCAGGCCCGGGTCTACGAACACCGCCGGGGAGCTGTTTTTT
j_gene: TRBJ2-1; v_gene: TRBV2; len: 14; abundance: NA; d_gene: NA; CDR3aa: CASSVDIGNNEQFF; CDR3nt: TGTGCCAGCAGTGTAGATATCGGGAACAATGAGCAGTTCTTC
j_gene: TRBJ2-5; v_gene: TRBV3-1; len: 18; abundance: NA; d_gene: TRBD2; CDR3aa: CASSSNLYWRGEDETQYF; CDR3nt: TGTGCCAGCAGCTCCAATCTGTACTGGCGGGGGGAAGATGAGACCCAGTACTTC
j_gene: TRBJ1-2; v_gene: TRBV2; len: 12; abundance: few; d_gene: NA; CDR3aa: CASSETRVGYTF; CDR3nt: TGTGCCAGCAGTGAGACCCGGGTGGGCTACACCTTC
j_gene: TRBJ2-5; v_gene: TRBV5-4; len: 14; abundance: NA; d_gene: TRBD2; CDR3aa: CATLGTSGQETQYF; CDR3nt: TGTGCCACCTTGGGGACTAGCGGGCAAGAGACCCAGTACTTC
j_gene: TRBJ1-1; v_gene: TRBV19; len: 14; abundance: few; d_gene: TRBD1; CDR3aa: CASTAGTGGNEAFF; CDR3nt: TGTGCCAGTACCGCCGGGACAGGGGGCAATGAAGCTTTCTTT
j_gene: TRBJ2-5; v_gene: TRBV7-8; len: 15; abundance: NA; d_gene: TRBD2; CDR3aa: CASSLERGPQETQYF; CDR3nt: TGTGCCAGCAGCTTAGAGCGGGGGCCCCAAGAGACCCAGTACTTC
j_gene: TRBJ1-2; v_gene: TRBV7-9; len: 16; abundance: few; d_gene: NA; CDR3aa: CASSLGTGDSNYGYTF; CDR3nt: TGTGCCAGCAGCTTGGGGACGGGTGATTCTAACTATGGCTACACCTTC
j_gene: TRBJ1-2; v_gene: TRBV18; len: 15; abundance: NA; d_gene: TRBD1; CDR3aa: CASSPPDRGFIGYTF; CDR3nt: TGTGCCAGCTCACCACCGGACAGGGGTTTTATTGGCTACACCTTC
j_gene: TRBJ1-1; v_gene: TRBV7-2; len: 15; abundance: NA; d_gene: TRBD1; CDR3aa: CASSSDRGRSTEAFF; CDR3nt: TGTGCCAGCAGCTCGGACAGGGGGCGCAGCACTGAAGCTTTCTTT
j_gene: TRBJ2-7; v_gene: TRBV12-3/TRBV12-4; len: 12; abundance: many; d_gene: NA; CDR3aa: CASCLAFYEQYF; CDR3nt: TGTGCCAGCTGCCTCGCATTCTACGAGCAGTACTTC
j_gene: TRBJ1-4; v_gene: TRBV19; len: 15; abundance: NA; d_gene: NA; CDR3aa: CASSIFWGEDEKLFF; CDR3nt: TGTGCCAGTAGTATATTCTGGGGAGAAGATGAAAAACTGTTTTTT
j_gene: TRBJ2-3; v_gene: TRBV12-3/TRBV12-4; len: 17; abundance: few; d_gene: TRBD2; CDR3aa: CASTASPTSGGAPTQYF; CDR3nt: TGTGCCAGCACCGCGTCCCCGACTAGCGGGGGGGCCCCTACGCAGTATTTT
j_gene: TRBJ2-3; v_gene: TRBV7-9; len: 18; abundance: many; d_gene: TRBD2; CDR3aa: CASSRGTSGGLATDTQYF; CDR3nt: TGTGCCAGCAGCCGTGGGACTAGCGGGGGCCTCGCGACAGATACGCAGTATTTT
j_gene: TRBJ1-4; v_gene: TRBV7-9; len: 15; abundance: NA; d_gene: TRBD1; CDR3aa: CASSLAGQTNEKLFF; CDR3nt: TGTGCCAGCAGCTTAGCGGGACAGACTAATGAAAAACTGTTTTTT
j_gene: TRBJ2-1; v_gene: TRBV7-6; len: 15; abundance: many; d_gene: TRBD2; CDR3aa: CASSFRTSGEDEQFF; CDR3nt: TGTGCCAGCAGCTTTCGGACTAGCGGGGAGGATGAGCAGTTCTTC
j_gene: TRBJ2-2; v_gene: TRBV11-1; len: 16; abundance: NA; d_gene: TRBD1; CDR3aa: CASSFTGGPNTGELFF; CDR3nt: TGTGCCAGCAGCTTTACAGGGGGCCCGAACACCGGGGAGCTGTTTTTT
j_gene: TRBJ2-3; v_gene: TRBV13; len: 18; abundance: NA; d_gene: TRBD2; CDR3aa: CASSPGLAGTMDTDTQYF; CDR3nt: TGTGCCAGCAGCCCTGGACTAGCGGGGACCATGGACACAGATACGCAGTATTTT
j_gene: TRBJ2-2; v_gene: TRBV6-2/TRBV6-3; len: 15; abundance: NA; d_gene: NA; CDR3aa: CASRRQDLNTGELFF; CDR3nt: TGTGCCAGCAGGCGACAGGACCTGAACACCGGGGAGCTGTTTTTT
j_gene: TRBJ2-3; v_gene: TRBV6-5; len: 13; abundance: NA; d_gene: NA; CDR3aa: CASSVGGPDTQYF; CDR3nt: TGTGCCAGCAGTGTGGGCGGCCCAGATACGCAGTATTTT
j_gene: TRBJ2-2; v_gene: TRBV2; len: 12; abundance: few; d_gene: NA; CDR3aa: CASDFQTGELFF; CDR3nt: TGTGCCAGCGACTTCCAGACCGGGGAGCTGTTTTTT
j_gene: TRBJ2-5; v_gene: TRBV7-9; len: 13; abundance: few; d_gene: NA; CDR3aa: CASSLALRQTQYF; CDR3nt: TGTGCCAGCAGCTTAGCGCTAAGACAGACCCAGTACTTC